This T cell receptor beta chain was observed in a study of blood T cells in healthy people across ages. The study recruited healthy Caucasian donors from Russia who were aged about 6 to 95. The CDR3 covers 17 residues. For the second PCR, which ran for roughly 6 to 12 cycles, a sample-barcoded 5' primer and a J-beta primer mix were used. A single record per CDR3 protein comes from TCRdb applying MiXCR to the 5' RACE reads. The table lists fewer than 1,200,000 distinct CDR3 sequences, about 25% of them singletons. The study's findings and limits: Underestimates were what the diversity estimates from one million T cells were considered to be. Conclusively comparing naive with antigen-experienced cells was impossible with unsorted PBMCs.

This clonotype was seen just once. The antigen remains undetermined. These data were also filed under a second study, of T cells of mothers and their children. That report adds: Donation involved a few healthy Caucasian mothers and the six children that they had.

The TCR comes from a girl between 2 and 10 years old in good health. The V gene is TRBV21-1, the J gene TRBJ2-4; the table calls TRBD1, which could not be checked here. TRBV21-1 is recorded as a pseudogene. Sequencing was carried out using blood. CDR3 nucleotide sequence: TGTGCCAGCATCCTTGGGGGCGTCTACAGGGGTGGAAACATTCAGTACTTC. This translates into CASILGGVYRGGNIQYF.